This entry concerns a single T cell receptor beta chain. This entry is derived from a study of blood T cell repertoires in COVID-19. Study details: Collection of acute and convalescent COVID-19 samples took place in the United States, Italy and Spain.

Clones were sequenced by immunoSEQ multiplex PCR, and TCRdb holds only the in-frame ones, with some missing. The sample yields about 140,000 clones, around 90% seen once. The sample consisted of peripheral blood. The origin of this receptor is a man aged 60 to 69 with active or convalescent COVID-19.

The CDR3 spells CASGRDFSYEQYF. CDR3 in DNA: TGTGCCAGCGGCCGGGACTTCTCCTACGAGCAGTACTTC. The genes are TRBV6-6 and TRBJ2-7, with a weak D call TRBD2 (6 bases). Per germline, CDR1 MNHNY and CDR2 SVGAGI (reference sequence). The CDR3 sequence is 13 residues long. The germline V and J ends were trimmed by 8 bases and 0 bases, with 11 bases remaining between them.